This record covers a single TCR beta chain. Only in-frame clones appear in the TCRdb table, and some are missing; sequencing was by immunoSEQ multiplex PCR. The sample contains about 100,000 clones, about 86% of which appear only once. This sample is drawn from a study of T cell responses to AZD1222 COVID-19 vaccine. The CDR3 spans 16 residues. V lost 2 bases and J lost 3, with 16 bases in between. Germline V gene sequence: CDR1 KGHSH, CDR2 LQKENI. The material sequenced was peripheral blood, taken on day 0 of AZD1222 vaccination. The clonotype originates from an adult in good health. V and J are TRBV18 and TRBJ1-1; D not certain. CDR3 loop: CASSPNGVPWDTEAFF. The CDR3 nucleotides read TGTGCCAGCTCACCAAATGGGGTTCCTTGGGACACTGAAGCTTTCTTT.